This T cell receptor beta chain was profiled in a study of blood T cell repertoires in COVID-19. Study-wide background: PBMCs, B-cell-depleted T cells, or T cells were the source of the cDNA or gDNA that made up the material.

The age range of participants was about 18 to 89 years, with residence in fewer than 25 US areas. Germline CDR1 and CDR2: SEHNR and FQNEAQ (reference sequence). V dropped 7 bases and J dropped 4; count of bases not matched to a gene: 12. CDR3 size: 15 residues. Per the study methods: Nucleated cell counts were estimated from reference gene primer amplification. The table came from immunoSEQ multiplex PCR; TCRdb's copy has only in-frame clones and leaves some out. The V and J calls and clone size were taken over from that table, and D and trimming were inferred from the DNA. The table records under 250,000 clones, 70% to 90% of them present only once.

This receptor was taken from a young man who had recovered from COVID-19. The chain employs TRBV7-9 and TRBJ1-1, with 7 bases identical to TRBD1. The sample comprised PBMCs or T cells enriched from blood (not recorded which). The CDR3, as DNA: TGTGCCAGCACCCCCCCGGGGCCAGGGGGCACTGAAGCTTTCTTT. Its protein is CASTPPGPGGTEAFF. Full variable domain (remainder filled in from reference TRBV7-9 and TRBJ1-1): DTGVSQNPRHKITKRGQNVTFRCDPISEHNRLYWYRQTLGQGPEFLTYFQNEAQLEKSRLLSDRFSAERPKGSFSTLEIQRTEQGDSAMYLCASTPPGPGGTEAFFGQGTRLTVV.